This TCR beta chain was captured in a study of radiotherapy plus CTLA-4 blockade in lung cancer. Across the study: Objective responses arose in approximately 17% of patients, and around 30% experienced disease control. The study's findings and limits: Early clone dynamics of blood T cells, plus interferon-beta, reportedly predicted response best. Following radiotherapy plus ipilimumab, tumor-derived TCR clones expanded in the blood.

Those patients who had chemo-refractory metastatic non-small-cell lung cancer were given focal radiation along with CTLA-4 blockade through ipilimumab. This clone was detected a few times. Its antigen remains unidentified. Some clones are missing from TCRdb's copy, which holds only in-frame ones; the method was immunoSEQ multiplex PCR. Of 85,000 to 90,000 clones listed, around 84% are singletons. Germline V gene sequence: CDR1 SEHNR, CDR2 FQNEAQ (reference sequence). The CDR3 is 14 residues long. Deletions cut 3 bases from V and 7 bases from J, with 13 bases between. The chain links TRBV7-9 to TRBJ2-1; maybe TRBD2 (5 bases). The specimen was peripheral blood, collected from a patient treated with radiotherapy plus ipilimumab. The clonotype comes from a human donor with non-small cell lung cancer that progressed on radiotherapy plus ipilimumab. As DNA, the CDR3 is TGTGCCAGCAGCTTCCCTGGGTCGGGGAATGAGCAGTTCTTC. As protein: CASSFPGSGNEQFF.